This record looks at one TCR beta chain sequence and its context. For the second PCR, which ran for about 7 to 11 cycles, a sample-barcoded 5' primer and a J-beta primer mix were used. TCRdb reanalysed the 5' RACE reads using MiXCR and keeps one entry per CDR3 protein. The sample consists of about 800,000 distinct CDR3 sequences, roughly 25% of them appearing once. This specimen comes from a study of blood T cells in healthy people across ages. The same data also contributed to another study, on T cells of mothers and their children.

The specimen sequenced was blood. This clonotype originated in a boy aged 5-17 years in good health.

CDR3: CASSYQRRGAGELFF. Here the CDR3 DNA reads TGTGCCAGCAGTTACCAAAGAAGGGGTGCCGGGGAGCTGTTTTTT. J is TRBJ2-2 and V is TRBV6-2 or TRBV6-3; D possibly corresponds to TRBD1 (5 bases). Germline assignment: CDR1 MNHEY and CDR2 SVGEGT. CDR3 length equals 15 residues. The V and J ends lost 2 bases and 6 bases respectively, with 13 bases between them.